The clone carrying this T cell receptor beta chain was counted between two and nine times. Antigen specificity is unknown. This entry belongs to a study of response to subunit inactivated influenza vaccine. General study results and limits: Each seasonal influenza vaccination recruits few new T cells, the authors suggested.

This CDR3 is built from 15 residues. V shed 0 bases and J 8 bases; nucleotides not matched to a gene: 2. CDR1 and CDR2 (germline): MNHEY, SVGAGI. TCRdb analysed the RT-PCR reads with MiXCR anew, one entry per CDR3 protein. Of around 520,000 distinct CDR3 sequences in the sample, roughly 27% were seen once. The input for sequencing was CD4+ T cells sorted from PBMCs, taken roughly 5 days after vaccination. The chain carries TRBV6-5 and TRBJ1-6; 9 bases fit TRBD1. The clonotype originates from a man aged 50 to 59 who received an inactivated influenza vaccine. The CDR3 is CASSYSWTGDSPLHF. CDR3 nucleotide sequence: TGTGCCAGCAGTTACTCGTGGACAGGGGATTCACCCCTCCACTTT.